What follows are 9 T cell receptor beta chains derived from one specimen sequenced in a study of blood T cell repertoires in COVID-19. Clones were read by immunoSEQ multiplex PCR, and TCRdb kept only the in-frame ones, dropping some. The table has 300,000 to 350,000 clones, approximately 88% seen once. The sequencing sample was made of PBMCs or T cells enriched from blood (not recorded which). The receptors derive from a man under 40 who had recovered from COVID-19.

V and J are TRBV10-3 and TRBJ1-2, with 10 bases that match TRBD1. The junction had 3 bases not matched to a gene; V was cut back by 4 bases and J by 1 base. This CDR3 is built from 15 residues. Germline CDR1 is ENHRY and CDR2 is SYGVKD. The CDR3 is CAISGGTGDNYGYTF. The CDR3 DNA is TGTGCCATCAGTGGGGGGACAGGGGATAACTATGGCTACACCTTC.

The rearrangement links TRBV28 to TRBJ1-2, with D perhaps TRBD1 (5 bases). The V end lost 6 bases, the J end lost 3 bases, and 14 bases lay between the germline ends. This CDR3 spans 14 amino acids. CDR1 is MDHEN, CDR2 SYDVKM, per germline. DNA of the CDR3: TGTGCCAGCAGCATCCCGCGACAGTACTATGGCTACACCTTC. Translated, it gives CASSIPRQYYGYTF.

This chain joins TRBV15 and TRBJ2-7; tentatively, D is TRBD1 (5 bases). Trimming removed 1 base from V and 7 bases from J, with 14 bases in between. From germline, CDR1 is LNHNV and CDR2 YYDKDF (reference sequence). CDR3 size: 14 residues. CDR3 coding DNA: TGTGCCACCAGCAGAGGGGGCGGTTCCACGGAGCAGTACTTC. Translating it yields CATSRGGGSTEQYF. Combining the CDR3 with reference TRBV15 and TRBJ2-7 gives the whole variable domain DAMVIQNPRYQVTQFGKPVTLSCSQTLNHNVMYWYQQKSSQAPKLLFHYYDKDFNNEADTPDNFQSRRPNTSFCFLDIRSPGLGDTAMYLCATSRGGGSTEQYFGPGTRLTVT.

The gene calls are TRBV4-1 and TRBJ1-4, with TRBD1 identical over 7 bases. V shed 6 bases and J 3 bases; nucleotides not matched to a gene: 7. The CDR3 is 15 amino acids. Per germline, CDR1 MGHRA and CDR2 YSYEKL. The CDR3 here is CASRLHGTANEKLFF. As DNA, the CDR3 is TGCGCCAGCAGATTACACGGGACAGCTAATGAAAAACTGTTTTTT.

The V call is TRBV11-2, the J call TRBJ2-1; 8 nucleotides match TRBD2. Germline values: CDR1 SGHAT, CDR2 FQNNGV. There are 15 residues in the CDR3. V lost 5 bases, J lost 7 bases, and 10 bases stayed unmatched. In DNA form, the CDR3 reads TGTGCCAGCAGCCCTCACGGGACTAGTTGGAATGAGCAGTTCTTC. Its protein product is CASSPHGTSWNEQFF.

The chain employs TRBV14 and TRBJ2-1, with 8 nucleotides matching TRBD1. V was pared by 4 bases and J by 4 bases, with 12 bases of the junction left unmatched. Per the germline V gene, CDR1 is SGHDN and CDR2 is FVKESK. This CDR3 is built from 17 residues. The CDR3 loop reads CASSLGDRRGPYNEQFF. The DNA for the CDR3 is TGTGCCAGCAGCCTAGGGGACAGGCGGGGCCCGTACAATGAGCAGTTCTTC.

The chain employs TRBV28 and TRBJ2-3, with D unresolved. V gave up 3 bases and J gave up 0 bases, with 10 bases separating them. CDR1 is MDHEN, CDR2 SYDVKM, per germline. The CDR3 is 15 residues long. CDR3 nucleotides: TGTGCCAGCAGTTTGGAACTATCTAGCACAGATACGCAGTATTTT. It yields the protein CASSLELSSTDTQYF.

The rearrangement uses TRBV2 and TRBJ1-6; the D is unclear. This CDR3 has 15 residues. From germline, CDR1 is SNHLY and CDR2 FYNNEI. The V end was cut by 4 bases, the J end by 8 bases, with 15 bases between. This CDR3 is CASSVGEGLYSPLHF. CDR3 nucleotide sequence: TGTGCCAGCAGTGTCGGGGAGGGTTTGTATTCACCCCTCCACTTT.

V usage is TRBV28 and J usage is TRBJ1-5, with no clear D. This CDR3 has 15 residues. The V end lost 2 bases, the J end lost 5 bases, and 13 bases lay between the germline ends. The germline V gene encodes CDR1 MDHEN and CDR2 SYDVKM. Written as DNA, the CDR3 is TGTGCCAGCAGTTTACCCGACACCGCCTATCAGCCCCAGCATTTT. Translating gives CASSLPDTAYQPQHF.